The 30 T cell receptor beta chains below were found in one sample sequenced in a study of PD-1 blockade in mismatch repair-deficient tumors. The table came from immunoSEQ multiplex PCR; TCRdb's copy has only in-frame clones and leaves some out. The sample yields around 37,000 clones, 65% to 85% seen once. Here the sequenced sample was PBMCs, taken roughly 40 weeks after starting pembrolizumab. The receptors shown here come from an adult with mismatch repair-deficient cancer.

This chain connects TRBV7-8 to TRBJ2-1; TRBD2 agrees at 11 bases. V dropped 5 bases and J dropped 0; count of bases not matched to a gene: 6. CDR1 is SGHVS and CDR2 is FQNEAQ in the germline V gene. This CDR3 comprises 17 residues. CDR3 sequence reads: CASSPRLAGISYNEQFF. The CDR3 nucleotides read TGTGCCAGCAGCCCACGACTAGCGGGGATCTCCTACAATGAGCAGTTCTTC.

The chain employs TRBV27 and TRBJ1-5, with TRBD1 matching over 11 bases. The germline V gene encodes CDR1 MNHEY and CDR2 SMNVEV (reference sequence). V dropped 9 bases and J dropped 3; count of bases not matched to a gene: 16. The CDR3 has 18 amino acids. CDR3 nucleotides: TGTGCCAGACGTCCGGGACAGGGGGTTGAGAACCTCAATCAGCCCCAGCATTTT. Translation gives CARRPGQGVENLNQPQHF.

In DNA form, the CDR3 reads TGTGCCAGCAGTTTATCTGGTAGGGGGCTCACCGGGGAGCTGTTTTTT. It encodes CASSLSGRGLTGELFF. The chain is built from TRBV27 and TRBJ2-2, with 7 bases that match TRBD1. V trimming: 0 bases; J trimming: 4 bases; junction bases outside the gene matches: 5. The CDR3 contains 16 residues. Germline V gene sequence: CDR1 MNHEY, CDR2 SMNVEV (reference sequence).

V usage is TRBV29-1 and J usage is TRBJ2-5; D possibly corresponds to TRBD2 (5 bases). Germline CDR1 SQVTM, CDR2 ANQGSEA. The CDR3 loop spans 14 amino acids. V was clipped by 2 bases and J by 1 base, with 11 bases between them. The CDR3 is CSVESTGIQETQYF. In nucleotides, the CDR3 is TGCAGCGTTGAATCTACGGGGATCCAAGAGACCCAGTACTTC.

This clone has more than one count but fewer than ten. The chain joins TRBV7-6 to TRBJ2-7; TRBD1 is a possible D gene (5 bases). The CDR3 is 15 residues long. V lost 5 bases and J 2 bases, leaving 16 bases between the germline ends. The germline V gene has CDR1 SGHVS and CDR2 FNYEAQ. The CDR3 sequence is CASSPDSSGAYEQYF. The CDR3 DNA sequence: TGTGCCAGCAGCCCCGACAGCTCCGGCGCCTACGAGCAGTACTTC.

V usage is TRBV29-1 and J usage is TRBJ1-2; 7 bases are shared with TRBD1. The germline CDR1 and CDR2 sequences are SQVTM and ANQGSEA. V lost 3 bases and J lost 6; bases outside the gene matches: 4. The CDR3 runs 12 residues. The CDR3 sequence is CSVDRGAHGYTF. CDR3 DNA sequence: TGCAGCGTTGACAGGGGGGCCCATGGCTACACCTTC.

This clone has just one count. The chain joins TRBV12-5 to TRBJ1-1; TRBD1 matches at 9 bases. CDR1 is LGHNT, CDR2 FRNRAP, per germline. The CDR3 runs to 14 residues. The trim removed 6 bases at V and 3 bases at J, leaving 5 bases unmatched. CDR3: CASGGQGLYTEAFF. DNA of the CDR3: TGTGCTAGTGGGGGACAGGGTTTGTACACTGAAGCTTTCTTT.

This sequence joins TRBV5-1 and TRBJ2-3, with 8 bases aligning to TRBD2. The CDR3 has 14 residues. V shed 5 bases, J shed 0 bases, and the junction held 2 bases outside the gene matches. Germline V gene sequence: CDR1 SGHRS, CDR2 YFSETQ. CDR3 sequence reads: CASSSSGSTDTQYF. CDR3 nucleotide sequence: TGCGCCAGCAGTTCTAGCGGGAGCACAGATACGCAGTATTTT.

The chain combines TRBV12-5 with TRBJ2-1; 9 bases map to TRBD2. V dropped 1 base and J dropped 1; count of bases not matched to a gene: 5. The germline gives CDR1 LGHNT, CDR2 FRNRAP. The CDR3 has 17 residues. CDR3 loop: CASGLDRSGRSYNEQFF. The DNA of the CDR3 is TGTGCTAGTGGTTTGGACAGGAGCGGGAGGTCCTACAATGAGCAGTTCTTC.

This sequence joins TRBV5-6 and TRBJ2-3; tentatively, D is TRBD2 (5 bases). This CDR3 region has 14 residues. The V gene's germline CDR1 is SGHDT and CDR2 YYEEEE. Between the trimmed V and J ends, which lost 4 bases and 2 bases, there was a span of 11 bases. The CDR3 DNA sequence: TGTGCCAGCAGCCCTCCGGGGTTCACAGATACGCAGTATTTT. It translates to CASSPPGFTDTQYF.

The chain carries TRBV29-1 and TRBJ2-4, with 7 nucleotides matching TRBD1. After removal of 5 bases from V and 7 bases from J, the junction contained 5 bases not matched to a gene. Per germline, CDR1 SQVTM and CDR2 ANQGSEA. The CDR3 sequence is 12 residues long. In nucleotides, the CDR3 is TGCAGCGTTTATACAGGGGACAACATTCAGTACTTC. Translation gives CSVYTGDNIQYF.

The rearrangement joins TRBV19 to TRBJ2-7, with D unresolved. The CDR3 has 15 residues. Per germline, CDR1 LNHDA and CDR2 SQIVND (reference sequence). V lost 2 bases to trimming and J lost 3 bases, with 14 bases between them. The CDR3 sequence: CASSINVRFNYEQYF. The CDR3, as DNA: TGTGCCAGTAGTATAAATGTCAGGTTCAACTACGAGCAGTACTTC.

This clone was counted a few times. The DNA for the CDR3 is TGTGCCAGCAGCTTGGGTCATTTCCAGCAGGCCCTCTCCTACGAGCAGTACTTC. Its protein product is CASSLGHFQQALSYEQYF. The genes are TRBV5-8 and TRBJ2-7; D is ambiguous. This CDR3 region has 18 residues. CDR1 and CDR2 from the germline V gene are SGHTS and YDEGEE. The germline V and J ends were trimmed by 0 bases and 0 bases, with 19 bases remaining between them.

The chain recombines TRBV29-1 with TRBJ2-1; perhaps TRBD2 as D (7 bases). The CDR3 has 13 residues. The germline gives CDR1 SQVTM, CDR2 ANQGSEA. Trimming shortened V by 7 bases and J by 6 bases, and 16 bases separated the two germline ends. The DNA of the CDR3 is TGCAGCGCCCGGGGGGCTAGCGGCAATGAGCAGTTCTTC. This encodes CSARGASGNEQFF.

The rearrangement joins TRBV28 to TRBJ2-3; weak D call: TRBD1 (5 bases). CDR1 is MDHEN, CDR2 SYDVKM, per germline. Trimming shortened V by 4 bases and J by 2 bases, and 13 bases separated the two germline ends. CDR3 length: 15 residues. The CDR3 sequence: CASSSRQTITDTQYF. The CDR3 DNA follows: TGTGCCAGCAGTTCTCGACAGACAATCACAGATACGCAGTATTTT.

This chain connects TRBV11-2 to TRBJ1-2, with 7 bases that match TRBD1. The CDR3 spans 11 residues. The V and J ends lost 4 bases and 7 bases, in that order; junction bases with no gene match: 0. Germline V CDR1 and CDR2: SGHAT, FQNNGV. The CDR3 is CASSSGGGYTF. CDR3 DNA sequence: TGTGCCAGCAGCTCAGGGGGTGGCTACACCTTC.

This sequence joins TRBV11-1 and TRBJ2-7, with 9 bases fitting TRBD1. The CDR3 has 16 residues. The J segment lost 4 bases and the V segment lost 3 bases, leaving 10 bases of the junction unmatched. Germline V lookup: CDR1 SGHAT, CDR2 FQDESV (reference sequence). The CDR3 DNA is TGTGCCAGCAGCTTTCACGGACAGGGGCAAGGTTACGAGCAGTACTTC. Encoded protein: CASSFHGQGQGYEQYF.

The CDR3 here is CASSIREDNEQFF. The CDR3, as DNA: TGTGCCAGTAGTATACGAGAGGACAATGAGCAGTTCTTC. This chain links TRBV19 with TRBJ2-1; D unclear. Germline loops: CDR1 LNHDA, CDR2 SQIVND (reference sequence). CDR3 size: 13 residues. The V gene lost 2 bases and the J gene lost 5 bases, with 7 bases spanning the gap.

This chain links TRBV14 with TRBJ2-7; 7 bases agree with TRBD1. The length of the CDR3 is 18 residues. Germline loops: CDR1 SGHDN, CDR2 FVKESK. Trimming took 0 bases from V and 0 from J; bases not matched to a gene: 11. In nucleotides, the CDR3 is TGTGCCAGCAGCCAAGAAGTTTTTGGGACAGCCAGCTCCTACGAGCAGTACTTC. Amino acid sequence: CASSQEVFGTASSYEQYF.

The J gene is TRBJ1-4, the V gene TRBV11-3; a weak D match, TRBD1 (6 bases). V was pared by 2 bases and J by 3 bases, with 7 bases between. The CDR3 consists of 14 residues. CDR1 SGHNT and CDR2 YENEEA come from the germline V gene. CDR3 DNA sequence: TGTGCCAGCAGCTTAACAGGGTCTAATGAAAAACTGTTTTTT. The encoded protein is CASSLTGSNEKLFF.

This sequence joins TRBV7-3 and TRBJ2-3; TRBD2 might be the D (6 bases). Trimming removed 2 bases from V and 11 bases from J, with 26 bases in between. CDR3 length equals 17 residues. Germline V lookup: CDR1 SGHTA, CDR2 FQGTGA. CDR3 coding DNA: TGTGCCAGCAGCTTAGGTTTAGGGTTGCCCGGAAGGGGAGGGCAGTATTTT. Amino acid sequence: CASSLGLGLPGRGGQYF.

The chain combines TRBV9 with TRBJ1-5, with D uncertain. Trimming removed 1 base from V and 2 bases from J, with 7 bases in between. Germline values: CDR1 SGDLS, CDR2 YYNGEE. The CDR3 runs 14 residues. The CDR3 reads CASSVSGGNQPQHF. CDR3 nucleotides: TGTGCCAGCAGCGTATCCGGGGGCAATCAGCCCCAGCATTTT.

This clone was seen a single time. V usage is TRBV4-1 and J usage is TRBJ1-6, with D perhaps matching TRBD1 (5 bases). Looked up from germline, CDR1 is MGHRA and CDR2 is YSYEKL. V lost 1 base and J 6 bases, leaving 7 bases between the germline ends. The CDR3 is 14 amino acids. CDR3 DNA sequence: TGCGCCAGCAGCCAAGCCGGGGGTAATTCACCCCTCCACTTT. Encoded protein: CASSQAGGNSPLHF.

The V call is TRBV21-1, the J call TRBJ1-6. TRBV21-1 is labeled a pseudogene. The CDR3 has 13 residues. The CDR3 loop reads CASSPGGDSPLHF. CDR3 bases: TGTGCCAGCAGTCCCGGCGGGGATTCACCCCTCCACTTT.

The sample holds one count of this clone. This rearrangement joins TRBV27 to TRBJ1-5; 7 bases line up with TRBD1. The CDR3 contains 15 residues. The V and J ends lost 5 bases and 7 bases, in that order; junction bases with no gene match: 11. Germline loops: CDR1 MNHEY, CDR2 SMNVEV (reference sequence). DNA of the CDR3: TGTGCCAGCAGTCGAACCACAGGGGAGCGACAGCCCCAGCATTTT. Amino acid sequence: CASSRTTGERQPQHF.

The chain combines TRBV2 with TRBJ2-3, with D tentatively TRBD2 (6 bases). Looked up from germline, CDR1 is SNHLY and CDR2 is FYNNEI. This CDR3 has 15 amino acids. V lost 8 bases and J lost 2, with 17 bases in between. The CDR3 sequence is CASGRTEISTDTQYF. CDR3 in DNA: TGTGCCAGCGGGAGGACGGAGATATCCACAGATACGCAGTATTTT.

This chain connects TRBV6-1 to TRBJ2-3; 7 bases match TRBD1. With V trimmed by 4 bases and J by 1 base, 2 bases remained unmatched. Germline assignment: CDR1 MNHNS and CDR2 SASEGT. CDR3 length: 14 amino acids. The CDR3 loop is CASSVGQGTDTQYF. CDR3 nucleotides: TGTGCCAGCAGTGTCGGACAGGGCACAGATACGCAGTATTTT.

This clone was recorded a few times. V and J are TRBV19 and TRBJ2-7, with D tentatively TRBD2 (6 bases). The CDR3 loop spans 12 amino acids. CDR1 and CDR2 (germline): LNHDA, SQIVND (reference sequence). Trimming removed 5 bases from V and 3 bases from J, with 8 bases in between. CDR3 nucleotides: TGTGCCAGTAGTGTGGGAGGCTACGAGCAGTACTTC. Amino acid sequence: CASSVGGYEQYF.

This chain links TRBV19 with TRBJ2-7; 7 bases match TRBD1. This CDR3 contains 14 residues. The V and J ends lost 6 bases and 0 bases, in that order; junction bases with no gene match: 5. Per germline, CDR1 LNHDA and CDR2 SQIVND (reference sequence). The chain's CDR3 is CASRMTGSSYEQYF. The CDR3 region has the DNA TGTGCCAGTAGGATGACAGGGAGCTCCTACGAGCAGTACTTC.

In its sample, this clone was seen once. The chain recombines TRBV5-8 with TRBJ2-5; 7 bases agree with TRBD2. The V segment lost 8 bases and the J segment 5 bases; nucleotides outside the gene matches: 15. Germline values: CDR1 SGHTS, CDR2 YDEGEE. The CDR3 totals 15 residues. CDR3 sequence reads: CARKSTGGRAETQYF. The CDR3 nucleotides are TGTGCCAGAAAATCGACGGGCGGGAGAGCTGAGACCCAGTACTTC. The complete variable domain, with remaining parts taken from reference TRBV5-8 and TRBJ2-5, reads EAGVTQSPTHLIKTRGQQATLRCSPISGHTSVYWYQQALGLGLQFLLWYDEGEERNRGNFPPRFSGRQFPNYSSELNVNALELEDSALYLCARKSTGGRAETQYFGPGTRLLVL.